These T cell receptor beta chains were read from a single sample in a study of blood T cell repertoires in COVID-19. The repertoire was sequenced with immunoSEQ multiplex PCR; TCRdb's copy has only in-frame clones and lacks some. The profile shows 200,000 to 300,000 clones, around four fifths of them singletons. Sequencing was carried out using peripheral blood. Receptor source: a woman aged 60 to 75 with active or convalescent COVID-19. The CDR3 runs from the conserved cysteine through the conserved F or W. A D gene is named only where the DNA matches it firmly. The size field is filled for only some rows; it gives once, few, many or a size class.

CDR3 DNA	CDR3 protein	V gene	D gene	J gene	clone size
TGCGCCAGCAGCCAATCCCAGGGGGCGGGGTCCTCCCCCTACGAGCAGTACTTC	CASSQSQGAGSSPYEQYF	TRBV4-1	TRBD1	TRBJ2-7	few
TGTGCCAGCAGCTTAGGAAGCGGGGGGGCCGAAAACATTCAGTACTTC	CASSLGSGGAENIQYF	TRBV11-3	TRBD2	TRBJ2-4	.
TGTGCCAGCAGTCTAGGAACAGGGGGCCCTGGTTCACCCCTCCACTTT	CASSLGTGGPGSPLHF	TRBV25-1	TRBD1	TRBJ1-6	.
TGTGCCAGCAGTTACTCGGGGAGGACACGGCCTACTGAAGCTTTCTTT	CASSYSGRTRPTEAFF	TRBV6-5	.	TRBJ1-1	once
TGCGCCAGCAGCACTCCAGGGGGGAGCACCGGGGAGCTGTTTTTT	CASSTPGGSTGELFF	TRBV5-1	.	TRBJ2-2	.
TGTGCCAGCAGTGAAGCAGGGGGAGCTCAGCCCCAGCATTTT	CASSEAGGAQPQHF	TRBV6-1	.	TRBJ1-5	few
TGTGCCAGCAGTCCAGGGGGGCGCGGGCGGAACACTGAAGCTTTCTTT	CASSPGGRGRNTEAFF	TRBV28	TRBD1	TRBJ1-1	.
TGTGCCAGCAGCTTAACACAGGGGTATGGCGAAAAACTGTTTTTT	CASSLTQGYGEKLFF	TRBV7-2	TRBD1	TRBJ1-4	.
TGTGCCATCAGGCCCTCCGGCGGGACAGGGGATGCTGAAGCTTTCTTT	CAIRPSGGTGDAEAFF	TRBV10-3	TRBD1	TRBJ1-1	.
TGTGCCAGCTCACCGACAGGGCGGTGGAACACTGAAGCTTTCTTT	CASSPTGRWNTEAFF	TRBV18	TRBD1	TRBJ1-1	.
TGCGCCAGCAGCCAAGATTACCCACGGACAGATGGCTACACCTTC	CASSQDYPRTDGYTF	TRBV4-3	.	TRBJ1-2	.
TGTGCCAGCAGCTTAGTAGCGGGGGGGCCAAATGAGCAGTTCTTC	CASSLVAGGPNEQFF	TRBV11-2	TRBD2	TRBJ2-1	.
TGCGCCAGCGGGGGGAGGATAGGCATTCGGGCCAACTATGGCTACACCTTC	CASGGRIGIRANYGYTF	TRBV4-1	.	TRBJ1-2	.
TGCGCCAGCAGCTTGGGAAGCGGGGGCCCCTACAATGAGCAGTTCTTC	CASSLGSGGPYNEQFF	TRBV5-1	TRBD2	TRBJ2-1	.
TGTGCCAGCAGCTTGACGAGGGCAGAAAAACTGTTTTTT	CASSLTRAEKLFF	TRBV5-6	.	TRBJ1-4	once
TGTGCCAGCAGCCTAGGTAGGACTAGCGGGACGAGGGCAGATACGCAGTATTTT	CASSLGRTSGTRADTQYF	TRBV7-2	TRBD2	TRBJ2-3	.
TGCGCCAGCAGCTTGGGTGACACGCTGAGACCCCTCCACTTT	CASSLGDTLRPLHF	TRBV5-1	.	TRBJ1-6	.
TGTGCCTGGACCCTGGGGGGGCATGGAAACACCATATATTTT	CAWTLGGHGNTIYF	TRBV30	.	TRBJ1-3	.
TGTGCCAGCTCACCGTCGGACAGCACCCTGGGTACTAATGAAAAACTGTTTTTT	CASSPSDSTLGTNEKLFF	TRBV18	.	TRBJ1-4	.
TGTGCCAGTAGTTCCCGACAGGGGCCCAATCAGCCCCAGCATTTT	CASSSRQGPNQPQHF	TRBV19	TRBD1	TRBJ1-5	.
TGTGCCAGCAACCTCCAGGGGAGCTCCTACAATGAGCAGTTCTTC	CASNLQGSSYNEQFF	TRBV27	.	TRBJ2-1	.
TGTGCCAGTAGTATAGCACACAGGTTGAACACTGAAGCTTTCTTT	CASSIAHRLNTEAFF	TRBV19	.	TRBJ1-1	few
TGTGCCAGCAGCCAGGGTCGGGATGGCTACACCTTC	CASSQGRDGYTF	TRBV11-2	.	TRBJ1-2	.
TGTGCCAGCAGCACCGACAGGGTCAACGAGCAGTACTTC	CASSTDRVNEQYF	TRBV7-6	TRBD1	TRBJ2-7	.
TGTGCCAGCACGGGACAGAACTATGGCTACACCTTC	CASTGQNYGYTF	TRBV2	TRBD1	TRBJ1-2	once
TGCGCCAGCAGCTTACTTTACAGGGGGCAGGGCACTGAAGCTTTCTTT	CASSLLYRGQGTEAFF	TRBV5-1	TRBD1	TRBJ1-1	.
TGTGCCAGCAGCCTCAGGGGCTCCTATAATTCACCCCTCCACTTT	CASSLRGSYNSPLHF	TRBV3-1/TRBV3-2	.	TRBJ1-6	.
TGTGCCAGCAGCACTGGTACTAGCGGCCAAGAGACCCAGTACTTC	CASSTGTSGQETQYF	TRBV5-4	TRBD2	TRBJ2-5	.
TGTGCCAGCAGCTTAGGACAGGGTAAAACCAATGAGCAGTTCTTC	CASSLGQGKTNEQFF	TRBV11-3	TRBD1	TRBJ2-1	.
TGTGCCAGTACCCCGACAGGTGACCGTGGCTACACCTTC	CASTPTGDRGYTF	TRBV19	.	TRBJ1-2	.
TGTGCCATCAGAAGCGGGGAGAACACCGGGGAGCTGTTTTTT	CAIRSGENTGELFF	TRBV10-3	TRBD2	TRBJ2-2	.
TGTGCCAGTAGCCCTAGGGAGGGTGAAGCTTTCTTT	CASSPREGEAFF	TRBV19	.	TRBJ1-1	few
TGTGCCAGCACGCGGACAGGGGTTCCGGAGACCCAGTACTTC	CASTRTGVPETQYF	TRBV6-1	TRBD1	TRBJ2-5	once
TGTGCCAGCAGCCCCTTGACGCGGGATGAGCAGTTCTTC	CASSPLTRDEQFF	TRBV3-1/TRBV3-2	.	TRBJ2-1	.
TGTGCCAGCAGCGGATGGGGGAGGGATCAACTGATTTCATATGGCTACACCTTC	CASSGWGRDQLISYGYTF	TRBV9	.	TRBJ1-2	.
TGTGCCACCAGCAACAGCTACGAGCAGTACTTC	CATSNSYEQYF	TRBV15	.	TRBJ2-7	.
TGTGCCAGTAGTAGATCACCGGCAGGGGCGCCTGTCTGGTCACCCCTCCACTTT	CASSRSPAGAPVWSPLHF	TRBV19	.	TRBJ1-6	.
TGCGCCAGCAGCCAAGATCCAAGGACAGGGGGCGGCTACACCTTC	CASSQDPRTGGGYTF	TRBV4-1	TRBD1	TRBJ1-2	.
TGTGCCAGCAATGCAGCTCCGAATTCACCCCTCCACTTT	CASNAAPNSPLHF	TRBV2	.	TRBJ1-6	.
TGTGCTAGTGGTTTGGTGTTTCCTCTGACAGGGGTTAACACCGGGGAGCTGTTTTTT	CASGLVFPLTGVNTGELFF	TRBV12-5	TRBD1	TRBJ2-2	.
TGTGCCAGCTCACCGAGCGGTGGGGGCCGCACAGATACGCAGTATTTT	CASSPSGGGRTDTQYF	TRBV18	.	TRBJ2-3	.
TGCGCCAGCAGTGTGGGGACTAGCGGGGGGGCCCTCTACAATGAGCAGTTCTTC	CASSVGTSGGALYNEQFF	TRBV5-1	TRBD2	TRBJ2-1	.
TGTGCCAGCAGCTTCAGCGGGAGCGTAGGGGATACGCAGTATTTT	CASSFSGSVGDTQYF	TRBV11-3	TRBD2	TRBJ2-3	few
TGTGCCAGCAGCGTAGACGGTTTCAATCAGCCCCAGCATTTT	CASSVDGFNQPQHF	TRBV9	.	TRBJ1-5	once
TGTGCCAGCCTTGGACTAGCGGGGGCTAGCACAGATACGCAGTATTTT	CASLGLAGASTDTQYF	TRBV5-5	TRBD2	TRBJ2-3	.
TGCGCCAGCAGCTTGGGGACAGGGGAGGACACTGAAGCTTTCTTT	CASSLGTGEDTEAFF	TRBV5-1	TRBD1	TRBJ1-1	once